These 3 T cell receptor beta chains share one sample of origin, sequenced in a study of Ad26.COV2.S vaccination and SARS-CoV-2 variants. Some clones are missing from TCRdb's copy, which holds only in-frame ones; the method was immunoSEQ multiplex PCR. The data hold roughly 700,000 clones, with about 90% observed a single time. Treatment meaning: roughly 20 received Ad26.COV2.S at low or high dose, single or two shots; several received placebo; per-sample allocation not given. All samples were drawn on day 63, counting from the first vaccine or placebo injection. This sample comprised peripheral blood, obtained in a trial of Ad26.COV2.S vaccine versus placebo. The receptors shown here come from a person between 18 and 65 years old who received the Ad26.COV2.S COVID-19 vaccine or a placebo.

V is TRBV4-1 and J is TRBJ2-7; perhaps TRBD1 as D (6 bases). Germline-derived CDR1 and CDR2 are MGHRA and YSYEKL. The CDR3 length is 15 residues. V gave up 0 bases and J gave up 2 bases, with 11 bases separating them. The CDR3 DNA reads TGCGCCAGCAGCCAAGATCCAGGGGACCCCTACGAGCAGTACTTC. Protein: CASSQDPGDPYEQYF.

J is TRBJ2-2 and V is TRBV19; tentatively, D is TRBD2 (6 bases). The CDR3 is 15 amino acids. The germline V and J ends were trimmed by 3 bases and 7 bases, with 15 bases remaining between them. Germline CDR1 reads LNHDA; CDR2 reads SQIVND (reference sequence). CDR3 bases: TGTGCCAGTAGTATTAACGGGAGACGGGTCGGGGAGCTGTTTTTT. The encoded protein is CASSINGRRVGELFF.

This chain connects TRBV19 to TRBJ2-2; no reliable D call. This CDR3 region has 16 residues. Germline assignment: CDR1 LNHDA and CDR2 SQIVND (reference sequence). V shed 3 bases and J shed 0 bases, with 11 bases lying between them. In nucleotides, the CDR3 is TGTGCCAGTAGTATGGATAGAAACGCGAACACCGGGGAGCTGTTTTTT. This codes for CASSMDRNANTGELFF.